This is a list of T cell receptor beta chains from one sample in a study of T cell clones after liver transplantation. Measured with immunoSEQ multiplex PCR; TCRdb has only the in-frame clones, and not every one. The repertoire holds fewer than 50,000 clones, with about 86% as singletons. The specimen was CD4+ T cells from blood, collected 24 months after liver transplant. Receptor source: a human patient who received a liver transplant. A subset of T cells may come from the graft donor. CDR3s include the opening cysteine and the closing phenylalanine or tryptophan.

CDR3 | J | V
CASMRGGTSWETQYF | TRBJ2-5 | TRBV5-4
CASSPLDTGELFF | TRBJ2-2 | TRBV18
CASSARQTNYGYTF | TRBJ1-2 | TRBV9
CASSQAPEGGGWGQANYGYTF | TRBJ1-2 | TRBV4-3
CASSDRSFIAFF | TRBJ1-1 | TRBV19
CASRRTGDYGGYTF | TRBJ1-2 | TRBV10-2
CASSPRRVTSTDTQYF | TRBJ2-3 | TRBV18
CASSTGQYGDYEQYF | . | TRBV5-4
CASSLGTFDGYTF | TRBJ1-2 | TRBV7-9
CASSLGIAGVADTQYF | TRBJ2-3 | TRBV7-2
CASSEMSPGRGNGYTF | TRBJ1-2 | TRBV6-1
CASSISPAYEQYF | TRBJ2-7 | TRBV19
CASSPRADEAFF | TRBJ1-1 | TRBV7-6
CASSKKWGRGGEQYF | TRBJ2-7 | TRBV21-1
CASSDWLGGEQFF | TRBJ2-1 | TRBV6-4